The present TCR beta chain was sequenced within a study of T cells expressing NK-cell markers. Whole-study findings and limits: Several donors likewise had their CD3+CD56-NKG2C+ fraction led by these clonotypes.

With UMIs, 5'RACE template switching was used to make TCR beta cDNA. From the 5' RACE reads, TCRdb lists one entry per CDR3 protein and no DNA. This sample carries about 160,000 distinct CDR3 sequences, with 20% going to the ten biggest clones. Germline CDR1 and CDR2: LGHNA and YNFKEQ. The CDR3 is 20 residues long. Points on this clonotype: Its antigen is not identified.

The V gene is TRBV4-2, the J gene TRBJ2-1; absent DNA, TCRdb's TRBD1 call cannot be checked. Sequencing input: blood T cells: a sorted CD56 or NKG2C T cell subset, CD4+ or CD8+ T cells, or bulk PBMC T cells (not recorded which). The clonotype originates from a man aged 18-70 years in good health. This CDR3 is CASSQGFLGGRGARDGEQFF.